A single sample is the source of the 6 T cell receptor beta chains below, sequenced in a study of cytomegalovirus exposure and HLA in healthy donors. Researchers ran the PCR with 60 Vbeta and 13 Jbeta primers. This table comes from immunoSEQ multiplex PCR, and its TCRdb copy is limited to in-frame clones, with some not included. The sample contains around 150,000 clones, 75% to 90% of which appear only once. Sequencing was carried out using PBMCs. Receptors were obtained from a man aged 35 to 55 in good health and CMV-seronegative.

The rearrangement links TRBV5-4 to TRBJ1-2; D ambiguous. This CDR3 is built from 14 residues. Germline V gene sequence: CDR1 SGHNT, CDR2 YYREEE (reference sequence). Trimming shortened V by 4 bases and J by 1 base, and 11 bases separated the two germline ends. The CDR3 DNA follows: TGTGCCAGCAGCCGATGGGCAAGTAACTATGGCTACACCTTC. Its protein is CASSRWASNYGYTF.

This sequence joins TRBV11-1 and TRBJ1-2; D uncertain. The CDR3 has 12 amino acids. Trimming left V 7 bases short and J 12 bases short, with 18 bases between. The germline V gene encodes CDR1 SGHAT and CDR2 FQDESV (reference sequence). The CDR3 DNA reads as TGTGCCAGCAACGCCGTGGGCCCCAAACACACCTTC. Amino acid sequence: CASNAVGPKHTF.

The chain has TRBV6-6 and TRBJ2-3, with D possibly TRBD2 on 6 matching bases. The V end lost 6 bases, the J end lost 6 bases, and 16 bases lay between the germline ends. CDR1 and CDR2 (germline): MNHNY, SVGAGI (reference sequence). The CDR3 contains 14 residues. CDR3 protein: CASSETSARDTQYF. The CDR3 nucleotides are TGTGCCAGCAGCGAGACTAGTGCCAGGGATACGCAGTATTTT.

This chain uses TRBV4-2 with TRBJ2-5, with D possibly matching TRBD2 (5 bases). Trimming pared 1 base from V and 2 bases from J, leaving 5 bases between. The V gene's germline CDR1 is LGHNA and CDR2 YNFKEQ. This CDR3 spans 13 amino acids. The CDR3 DNA sequence: TGTGCCAGCAGCCAAGGGACTCAAGAGACCCAGTACTTC. Its translation: CASSQGTQETQYF.

With respect to this clone: Germline is not matched at one junction end, which may reflect a read error. The rearrangement links TRBV19 to TRBJ1-4; D gene unclear. This CDR3 contains 15 residues. Per germline, CDR1 LNHDA and CDR2 SQIVND (reference sequence). DNA for the CDR3: TGTGCCAGTAGTATGTCCAGCGGCACTAGTGAAAAACTGTTTTTT. This translates into CASSMSSGTSEKLFF.

This clone is a singleton in its sample. The chain joins TRBV2 to TRBJ1-4; D ambiguous. This CDR3 region has 13 residues. The germline V gene encodes CDR1 SNHLY and CDR2 FYNNEI. Trimming cost V 3 bases and J 8 bases, with 10 bases left between them. Written as DNA, the CDR3 is TGTGCCAGCAGTGATCTTAGCGAGGAAAAACTGTTTTTT. Amino acids: CASSDLSEEKLFF.